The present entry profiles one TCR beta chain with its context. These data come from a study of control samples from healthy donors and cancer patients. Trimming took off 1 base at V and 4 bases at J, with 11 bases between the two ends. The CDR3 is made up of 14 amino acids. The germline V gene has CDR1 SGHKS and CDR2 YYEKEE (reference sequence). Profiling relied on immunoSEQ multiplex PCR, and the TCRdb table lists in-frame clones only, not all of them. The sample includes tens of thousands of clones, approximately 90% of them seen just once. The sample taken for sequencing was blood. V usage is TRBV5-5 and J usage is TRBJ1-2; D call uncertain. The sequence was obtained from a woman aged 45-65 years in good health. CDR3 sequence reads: CASSLSAEAYGYTF. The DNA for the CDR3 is TGTGCCAGCAGCTTGTCGGCAGAAGCCTATGGCTACACCTTC.